Presented here are 21 T cell receptor beta chains from one specimen sequenced in a study of blood T cell repertoires in COVID-19. The table came from immunoSEQ multiplex PCR; TCRdb's copy has only in-frame clones and leaves some out. The sample shows about 71,000 clones, over 80% of them seen only once. The sequenced sample consisted of peripheral blood. Source of these receptors: a human donor in a cohort sampled during active COVID-19.

The chain is built from TRBV19 and TRBJ2-2; tentatively, D is TRBD1 (5 bases). This CDR3 region has 14 residues. CDR1 is LNHDA and CDR2 is SQIVND in the germline V gene (reference sequence). The germline V and J ends were trimmed by 7 bases and 1 base, with 10 bases remaining between them. CDR3 residues: CASIDTGNTGELFF. Written as DNA, the CDR3 is TGTGCCAGTATCGATACAGGGAACACCGGGGAGCTGTTTTTT.

This clone was recorded once. DNA of the CDR3: TGTGCCAGCAGCCTAGGCCGAGCGGGAGGCTACAATGAGCAGTTCTTC. Translation gives CASSLGRAGGYNEQFF. This chain connects TRBV3-1 (or the pseudogene TRBV3-2) to TRBJ2-1; TRBD2 matches 9 bases. With 4 bases clipped from V and 3 bases from J, the junction kept 7 bases outside the gene matches. This CDR3 is 16 amino acids long. CDR1 LGHDT and CDR2 YNNKEL come from the germline V gene (reference sequence).

The J gene is TRBJ1-3, the V gene TRBV11-2; TRBD1 matches at 10 bases. The CDR3 totals 16 residues. Unmatched junction bases numbered 6, after V lost 5 bases and J lost 2 bases. Per the germline V gene, CDR1 is SGHAT and CDR2 is FQNNGV. CDR3 protein: CASSARQGAAGNTIYF. Here the CDR3 DNA reads TGTGCCAGCAGCGCCCGACAGGGGGCCGCTGGAAACACCATATATTTT.

The chain carries TRBV19 and TRBJ1-2; 7 bases fit TRBD1. Germline-derived CDR1 and CDR2 are LNHDA and SQIVND (reference sequence). The CDR3 spans 13 residues. The trim removed 9 bases at V and 0 bases at J, leaving 4 bases unmatched. The CDR3 DNA reads TGTGCCAGCACTAGGGGGCCTAACTATGGCTACACCTTC. Its translation: CASTRGPNYGYTF.

V gene TRBV6-1 combines with J gene TRBJ1-1; tentative D call: TRBD1 (5 bases). Trimming took off 0 bases at V and 5 bases at J, with 10 bases between the two ends. The CDR3 runs 14 residues. Germline CDR1 is MNHNS and CDR2 is SASEGT. CDR3 amino acids: CASSEAGGVTEAFF. The CDR3 region has the DNA TGTGCCAGCAGTGAAGCAGGAGGGGTGACTGAAGCTTTCTTT.

The chain is built from TRBV10-3 and TRBJ1-1; tentatively, D is TRBD1 (6 bases). V was cut by 10 bases and J by 1 base, with 10 bases left in between. Germline V gene lookup returns CDR1 ENHRY and CDR2 SYGVKD. The CDR3 has 12 residues. The chain's CDR3 is CASGQTNTEAFF. CDR3 nucleotide sequence: TGTGCCAGCGGACAGACGAACACTGAAGCTTTCTTT.

A word on this clone: The junction shows a germline mismatch at one end, possibly a read error. The chain uses TRBV14 and TRBJ2-7, with D hard to call. The CDR3 is made up of 12 amino acids. CDR1 and CDR2 from the germline V gene are SGHDN and FVKESK. CDR3 in DNA: TGTGCCAGCAGCCAAGGTCAGATGAAACGGGACTTC. Protein sequence: CASSQGQMKRDF. Filled out from reference TRBV14 and TRBJ2-7, the complete variable domain reads EAGVTQFPSHSVIEKGQTVTLRCDPISGHDNLYWYRRVMGKEIKFLLHFVKESKQDESGMPNNRFLAERTGGTYSTLKVQPAELEDSGVYFCASSQGQMKRDFGPGTRLTVT.

V is TRBV6-6 and J is TRBJ1-5; tentatively, D is TRBD1 (5 bases). The CDR3 length is 16 residues. Germline CDR1 reads MNHNY; CDR2 reads SVGAGI (reference sequence). V dropped 2 bases and J dropped 0 bases, with 11 bases sitting between them. The chain's CDR3 is CASSYGRDYSNQPQHF. CDR3 sequence (DNA): TGTGCCAGCAGTTACGGCAGGGATTATAGCAATCAGCCCCAGCATTTT.

This chain connects TRBV20-1 to TRBJ2-1, with a possible D match to TRBD2 (5 bases). The germline gives CDR1 DFQATT, CDR2 SNEGSKA (reference sequence). Trimming removed 8 bases at V and 4 bases at J, with 9 bases between. The CDR3 spans 11 residues. The CDR3 is CSSDLYNEQFF. The DNA for the CDR3 is TGCAGTTCGGACTTATACAATGAGCAGTTCTTC.

V gene TRBV5-1 combines with J gene TRBJ1-2, with D unresolved. The germline V gene has CDR1 SGHRS and CDR2 YFSETQ. The CDR3 length is 13 residues. V was pared by 0 bases and J by 3 bases, with 6 bases between. DNA for the CDR3: TGCGCCAGCAGCTTGGGGGAGGACTATGGCTACACCTTC. This gives the protein CASSLGEDYGYTF. The full variable domain, completed using reference TRBV5-1 and TRBJ1-2, is KAGVTQTPRYLIKTRGQQVTLSCSPISGHRSVSWYQQTPGQGLQFLFEYFSETQRNKGNFPGRFSGRQFSNSRSEMNVSTLELGDSALYLCASSLGEDYGYTFGSGTRLTVV.

The chain has TRBV25-1 and TRBJ2-5, with a weak D call TRBD2 (7 bases). V dropped 5 bases and J dropped 4 bases, with 17 bases sitting between them. CDR3 length equals 15 residues. The germline V gene has CDR1 MGHDK and CDR2 SYGVNS. CDR3 sequence: CASSPAGAGAETQYF. The CDR3 DNA is TGTGCCAGCAGTCCCGCAGGGGCGGGAGCAGAGACCCAGTACTTC.

As for this clone: Different DNA sequences within this sample yield the same CDR3. This sequence joins TRBV28 and TRBJ1-2; a weak D match, TRBD1 (5 bases). CDR3 length: 13 amino acids. Between the trimmed V and J ends, which lost 0 bases and 3 bases, there was a span of 5 bases. The germline CDR1 and CDR2 sequences are MDHEN and SYDVKM. For the CDR3, the DNA is TGTGCCAGCAGTTTATGGACAGACTATGGCTACACCTTC. Translating it yields CASSLWTDYGYTF.

V usage is TRBV5-4 and J usage is TRBJ2-1; TRBD1 might be the D (8 bases). Germline V lookup: CDR1 SGHNT, CDR2 YYREEE (reference sequence). Deletions cut 3 bases from V and 5 bases from J, with 24 bases between. The CDR3 covers 18 residues. The CDR3 DNA is TGTGCCAGCAGCTCCGGGGGGATGACAGGGGCCCCTCACAATGAGCAGTTCTTC. Amino acids: CASSSGGMTGAPHNEQFF.

The chain has TRBV19 and TRBJ2-3; D is perhaps TRBD1 (6 bases). V gave up 9 bases and J gave up 0 bases, with 16 bases separating them. This CDR3 has 15 residues. CDR1 and CDR2 (germline): LNHDA, SQIVND (reference sequence). The CDR3, as DNA: TGTGCCAGCAAGACAGGCATCACTAGCACAGATACGCAGTATTTT. Its protein is CASKTGITSTDTQYF.

In its sample, this clone was seen a few times. The rearrangement links TRBV19 to TRBJ1-5; the D is unclear. The CDR3 contains 13 residues. Germline V gives CDR1 LNHDA, CDR2 SQIVND (reference sequence). The V end lost 10 bases, the J end lost 6 bases, and 16 bases lay between the germline ends. CDR3 region: CATATVEGQPQHF. For the CDR3, the DNA is TGTGCCACCGCGACGGTGGAGGGTCAGCCCCAGCATTTT.

The chain links TRBV5-1 to TRBJ2-6, with TRBD1 matching over 8 bases. From germline, CDR1 is SGHRS and CDR2 YFSETQ. With 6 bases clipped from V and 0 bases from J, the junction kept 14 bases outside the gene matches. The CDR3 consists of 19 residues. DNA for the CDR3: TGCGCCAGCACCCTTAGGACAGGGACTTTTAGCTCTGGGGCCAACGTCCTGACTTTC. Translation gives CASTLRTGTFSSGANVLTF.

The chain employs TRBV27 and TRBJ2-7, with 7 positions matching TRBD2. In germline, CDR1 is MNHEY, CDR2 SMNVEV (reference sequence). The CDR3 length is 15 residues. V was clipped by 4 bases and J by 0 bases; unmatched bases: 6. The CDR3 DNA reads TGTGCCAGCAGTTCGAGAGCGGGATCCTCCTACGAGCAGTACTTC. It encodes CASSSRAGSSYEQYF.

This chain connects TRBV21-1 to TRBJ1-4; the table calls TRBD1, which could not be checked here. TRBV21-1 is designated a pseudogene. There are 15 residues in the CDR3. The CDR3 reads CASSGTGGAWEKLFF. Here the CDR3 DNA reads TGTGCCAGCAGCGGTACAGGGGGCGCGTGGGAAAAACTGTTTTTT.

The chain recombines TRBV4-3 with TRBJ2-7, with TRBD2 matching over 11 bases. The CDR3 spans 19 residues. The ends lost 0 bases at V and 2 bases at J; junction bases unmatched: 12. CDR1 is LGHNA and CDR2 is YSLEER in the germline V gene. CDR3 loop: CASSQDTVSGTSGTYEQYF. The CDR3 nucleotides read TGCGCCAGCAGCCAAGATACGGTCTCGGGGACTAGCGGTACCTACGAGCAGTACTTC.

The chain joins TRBV18 to TRBJ1-4; the D gene is possibly TRBD1 (6 bases). This CDR3 is 13 amino acids long. CDR1 and CDR2 from the germline V gene are KGHSH and LQKENI. Trimming stripped 3 bases from V and 5 bases from J, with 7 bases between. CDR3 DNA: TGTGCCAGCTCACCTCAGGGGAATGAAAAACTGTTTTTT. It specifies CASSPQGNEKLFF.

The gene calls are TRBV2 and TRBJ2-7; TRBD1 agrees at 10 bases. Germline loops: CDR1 SNHLY, CDR2 FYNNEI. Trimming cost V 8 bases and J 5 bases; bases outside gene matches: 12. This CDR3 has 15 amino acids. The CDR3 sequence: CASRYWDRGLHEQYF. CDR3 in DNA: TGTGCCAGCCGATACTGGGACAGGGGTTTACACGAGCAGTACTTC.